The next 9 T cell receptor beta chains were all read from a single sample in a study of blood T cell repertoires in COVID-19. Measured with immunoSEQ multiplex PCR; TCRdb has only the in-frame clones, and not every one. Of fewer than 120,000 clones detected, 75% to 80% appear once; the ten largest clones hold roughly 17%. Sequences were obtained from peripheral blood. These TCRs come from a woman of 80 years or more with active or convalescent COVID-19.

This clone was observed a single time. The chain links TRBV30 to TRBJ1-5; D gene unclear. V was trimmed by 0 bases and J by 5 bases, leaving 8 bases between them. Per the germline V gene, CDR1 is GTSNPN and CDR2 is SVGIG (reference sequence). CDR3 length equals 13 residues. The CDR3 region has the DNA TGTGCCTGGAGTGTACGCAGCGATCAGCCCCAGCATTTT. It is translated as CAWSVRSDQPQHF.

The chain has TRBV28 and TRBJ2-2; D gene uncertain. The CDR3 spans 10 residues. The germline CDR1 and CDR2 sequences are MDHEN and SYDVKM. The germline V and J ends were trimmed by 6 bases and 10 bases, with 6 bases remaining between them. CDR3: CASSGLELFF. CDR3 DNA sequence: TGTGCCAGCAGCGGTCTGGAGCTGTTTTTT.

The rearrangement uses TRBV5-1 and TRBJ2-3; maybe TRBD2 (5 bases). Trimming took 4 bases from V and 4 from J, leaving 16 bases between them. Germline CDR1 reads SGHRS; CDR2 reads YFSETQ. The CDR3 is 15 amino acids. CDR3 bases: TGCGCCAGCAGCCTCACTTACCAGAGGGCAGATACGCAGTATTTT. Translated, it gives CASSLTYQRADTQYF.

CDR3 sequence: CATCTGTGYGQPQHF. DNA for the CDR3: TGTGCCACCTGTACCGGGACAGGGTATGGTCAGCCCCAGCATTTT. The J gene is TRBJ1-5, the V gene TRBV2; 9 bases are shared with TRBD1. V was clipped by 10 bases and J by 6 bases; unmatched bases: 13. The germline V gene encodes CDR1 SNHLY and CDR2 FYNNEI. This CDR3 comprises 15 residues.

This sequence joins TRBV7-2 and TRBJ2-7; TRBD1 matches 12 bases. CDR1 is SGHTA and CDR2 is FQGNSA in the germline V gene. The length of the CDR3 is 15 residues. Trimming at V came to 4 bases and at J to 4 bases, leaving 5 bases not matched to a gene. The CDR3 spells CASSSPGQGAYEQYF. For the CDR3, the DNA is TGTGCCAGCAGCTCACCGGGACAGGGGGCTTACGAGCAGTACTTC.

The chain joins TRBV2 to TRBJ2-1; 8 nucleotides line up with TRBD2. J was trimmed by 2 bases and V by 7 bases; bases with no gene match: 7. CDR1 is SNHLY, CDR2 FYNNEI, per germline. This CDR3 spans 15 amino acids. CDR3 sequence (DNA): TGTGCCAGCAAGCGACTAGCGATCGCCTACAATGAGCAGTTCTTC. This codes for CASKRLAIAYNEQFF.

The chain links TRBV2 to TRBJ2-1, with D possibly matching TRBD2 (5 bases). This CDR3 is built from 14 residues. The ends were cut back, 6 bases at V and 1 base at J, with 10 bases in the middle. Germline V CDR1 and CDR2: SNHLY, FYNNEI. The CDR3 DNA is TGTGCCAGCAGAGGACTGGGGTCCTACAATGAGCAGTTCTTC. It translates to CASRGLGSYNEQFF.

The V call is TRBV30, the J call TRBJ2-1, with 8 nucleotides matching TRBD2. Per germline, CDR1 GTSNPN and CDR2 SVGIG (reference sequence). The CDR3 has 15 amino acids. The V segment lost 8 bases and the J segment 7 bases; nucleotides outside the gene matches: 16. Here the CDR3 reads CALLGVREVRNEQFF. In DNA form, the CDR3 reads TGTGCCCTACTGGGGGTGCGGGAGGTCAGGAATGAGCAGTTCTTC.

This clone was detected only a few times. The V call is TRBV12-2, the J call TRBJ1-5. TRBV12-2 is given as a pseudogene. The CDR3 runs to 16 residues. CDR3 nucleotide sequence: TGTGCAAGTCGCTCCGGGTGGAGGGCTGGCAATCAGCCCCAGCATTTT. Protein sequence: CASRSGWRAGNQPQHF.